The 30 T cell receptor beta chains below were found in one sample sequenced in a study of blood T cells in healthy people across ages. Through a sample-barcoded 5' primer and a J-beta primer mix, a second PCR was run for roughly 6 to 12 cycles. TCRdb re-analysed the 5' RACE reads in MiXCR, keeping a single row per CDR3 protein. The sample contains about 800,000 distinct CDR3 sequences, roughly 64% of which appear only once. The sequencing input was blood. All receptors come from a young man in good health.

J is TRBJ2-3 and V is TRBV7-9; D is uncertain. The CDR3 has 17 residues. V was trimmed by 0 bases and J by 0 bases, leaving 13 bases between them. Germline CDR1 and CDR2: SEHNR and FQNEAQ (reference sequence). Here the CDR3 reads CASSLARTATSTDTQYF. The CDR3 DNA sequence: TGTGCCAGCAGCTTAGCGAGAACCGCTACTAGCACAGATACGCAGTATTTT.

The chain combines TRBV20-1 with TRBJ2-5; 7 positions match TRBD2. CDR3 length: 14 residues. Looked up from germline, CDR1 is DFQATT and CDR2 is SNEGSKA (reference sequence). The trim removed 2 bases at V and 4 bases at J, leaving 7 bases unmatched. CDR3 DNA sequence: TGCAGTGCTAGAAGGGAGGGGTGGGGAGAGACCCAGTACTTC. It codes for CSARREGWGETQYF.

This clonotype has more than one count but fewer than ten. DNA for the CDR3: TGCAGTGCTAGAGTACCCGGGACAGCCGAGACCCAGTACTTC. This translates into CSARVPGTAETQYF. The V and J genes are TRBV20-1 and TRBJ2-5; TRBD1 aligns across 7 bases. The germline V gene has CDR1 DFQATT and CDR2 SNEGSKA (reference sequence). V shed 1 base and J 5 bases; nucleotides not matched to a gene: 7. The CDR3 spans 14 residues.

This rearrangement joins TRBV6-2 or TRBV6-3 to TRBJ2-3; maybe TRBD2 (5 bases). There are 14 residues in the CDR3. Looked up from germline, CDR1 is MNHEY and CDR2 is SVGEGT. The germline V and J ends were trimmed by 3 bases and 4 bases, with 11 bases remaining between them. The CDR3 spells CASSYLQRSDTQYF. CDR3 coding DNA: TGTGCCAGCAGTTATCTCCAGCGGTCAGATACGCAGTATTTT.

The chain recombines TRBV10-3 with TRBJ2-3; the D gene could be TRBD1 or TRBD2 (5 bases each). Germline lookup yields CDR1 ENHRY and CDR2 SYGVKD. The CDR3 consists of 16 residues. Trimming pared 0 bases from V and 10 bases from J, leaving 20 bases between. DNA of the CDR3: TGTGCCATCAGTGAGTCGAGGGCCCTACAAGGGGATGCGCAGTATTTT. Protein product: CAISESRALQGDAQYF.

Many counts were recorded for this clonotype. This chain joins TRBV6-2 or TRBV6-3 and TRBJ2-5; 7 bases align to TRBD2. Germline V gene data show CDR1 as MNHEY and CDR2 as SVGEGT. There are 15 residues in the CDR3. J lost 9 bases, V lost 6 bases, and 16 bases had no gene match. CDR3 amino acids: CASSPQGLGRGAQYF. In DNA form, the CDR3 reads TGTGCCAGCAGCCCGCAAGGACTAGGGCGCGGTGCCCAGTACTTC.

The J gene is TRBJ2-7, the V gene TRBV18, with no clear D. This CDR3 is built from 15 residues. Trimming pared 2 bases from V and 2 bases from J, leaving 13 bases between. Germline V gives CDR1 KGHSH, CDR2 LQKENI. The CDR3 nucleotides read TGTGCCAGCTCACCAAAGGTGGAGAGTACCTACGAGCAGTACTTC. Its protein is CASSPKVESTYEQYF.

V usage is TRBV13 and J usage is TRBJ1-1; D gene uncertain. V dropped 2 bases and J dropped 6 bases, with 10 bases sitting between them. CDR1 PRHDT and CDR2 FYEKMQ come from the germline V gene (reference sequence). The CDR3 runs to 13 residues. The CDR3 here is CASSLRPGAEAFF. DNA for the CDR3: TGTGCCAGCAGCTTACGGCCCGGCGCTGAAGCTTTCTTT.

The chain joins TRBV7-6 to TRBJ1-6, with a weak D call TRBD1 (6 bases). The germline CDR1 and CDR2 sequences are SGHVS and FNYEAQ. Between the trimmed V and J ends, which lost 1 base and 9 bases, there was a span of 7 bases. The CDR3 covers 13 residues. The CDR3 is CASSLEGGSPLHF. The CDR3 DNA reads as TGTGCCAGCAGCTTAGAAGGGGGTTCACCCCTCCACTTT.

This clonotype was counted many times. The DNA for the CDR3 is TGTGCCAGCAGCCAGGGACGGGGTTTCGGCGAGCAGTACTTC. It yields the protein CASSQGRGFGEQYF. The V gene is TRBV4-2, the J gene TRBJ2-7; the D call may be TRBD1 or TRBD2 (5 bases each). Per the germline V gene, CDR1 is LGHNA and CDR2 is YNFKEQ. This CDR3 contains 14 residues. The ends were cut back, 3 bases at V and 6 bases at J, with 15 bases in the middle.

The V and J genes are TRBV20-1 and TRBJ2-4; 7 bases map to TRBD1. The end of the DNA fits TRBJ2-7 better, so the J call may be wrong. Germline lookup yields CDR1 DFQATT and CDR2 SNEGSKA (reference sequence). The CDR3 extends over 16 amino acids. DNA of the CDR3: TGCAGTGCTAGGGACAGGTCCGAACGAGGGCGAGACGAGCAGTACTTC. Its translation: CSARDRSERGRDEQYF.

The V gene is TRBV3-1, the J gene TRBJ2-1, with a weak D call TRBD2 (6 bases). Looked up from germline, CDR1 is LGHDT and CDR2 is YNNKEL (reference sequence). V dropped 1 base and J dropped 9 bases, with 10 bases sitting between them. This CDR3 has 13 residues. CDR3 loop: CASSQAGVPEQFF. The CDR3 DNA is TGTGCCAGCAGCCAAGCGGGAGTCCCTGAGCAGTTCTTC.

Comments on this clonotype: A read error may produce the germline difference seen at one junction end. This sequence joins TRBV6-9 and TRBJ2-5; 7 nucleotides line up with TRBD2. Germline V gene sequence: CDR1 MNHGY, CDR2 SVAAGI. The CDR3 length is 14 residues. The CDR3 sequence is CASRERDYQEAQYF. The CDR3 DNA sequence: TGTGCCAGCAGGGAAAGGGACTACCAAGAGGCCCAGTACTTC.

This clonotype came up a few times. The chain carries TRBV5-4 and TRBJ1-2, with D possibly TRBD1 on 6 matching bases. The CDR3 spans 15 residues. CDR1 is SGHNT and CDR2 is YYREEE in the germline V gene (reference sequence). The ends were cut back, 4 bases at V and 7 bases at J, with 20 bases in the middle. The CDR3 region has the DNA TGTGCCAGCAGCAGCAATCGAGGGGGGTTCAGTGGCTACACCTTC. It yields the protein CASSSNRGGFSGYTF. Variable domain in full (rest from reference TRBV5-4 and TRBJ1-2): ETGVTQSPTHLIKTRGQQVTLRCSSQSGHNTVSWYQQALGQGPQFIFQYYREEENGRGNFPPRFSGLQFPNYSSELNVNALELDDSALYLCASSSNRGGFSGYTFGSGTRLTVV.

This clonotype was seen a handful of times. The CDR3 DNA reads as TGCGCCAGCAGCCAAGGGACTATCGGATACTACGAGCAGTACTTC. As protein: CASSQGTIGYYEQYF. This chain links TRBV4-3 with TRBJ2-7, with D tentatively TRBD2 (6 bases). Germline V gene lookup returns CDR1 LGHNA and CDR2 YSLEER. V lost 1 base and J 3 bases, leaving 13 bases between the germline ends. The CDR3 has 15 amino acids.

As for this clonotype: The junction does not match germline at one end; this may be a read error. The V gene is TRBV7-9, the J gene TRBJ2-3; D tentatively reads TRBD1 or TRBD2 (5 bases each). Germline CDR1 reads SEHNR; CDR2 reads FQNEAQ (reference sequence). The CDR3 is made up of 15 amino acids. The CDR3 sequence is CASSSPEDTGDKQYF. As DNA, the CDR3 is TGTGCCAGCAGCTCCCCGGAGGACACTGGGGATAAGCAGTATTTT.

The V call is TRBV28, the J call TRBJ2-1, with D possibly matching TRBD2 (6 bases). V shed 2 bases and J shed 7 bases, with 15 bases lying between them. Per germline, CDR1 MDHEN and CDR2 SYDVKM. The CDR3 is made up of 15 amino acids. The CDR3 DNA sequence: TGTGCCAGCAGTTTAGCGGCGGGATATTGGAATGAGCAGTTCTTC. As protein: CASSLAAGYWNEQFF.

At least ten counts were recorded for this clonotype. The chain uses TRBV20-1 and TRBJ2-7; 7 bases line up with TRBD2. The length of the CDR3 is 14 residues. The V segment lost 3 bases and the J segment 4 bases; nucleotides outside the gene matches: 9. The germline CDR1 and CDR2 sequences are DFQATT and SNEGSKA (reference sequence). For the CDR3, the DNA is TGCAGTGCTAGTCGCGGGGAGGGCCTGTACGAGCAGTACTTC. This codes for CSASRGEGLYEQYF.

CDR3 amino acids: CASSSTGTENTEAFF. In DNA, the CDR3 is TGTGCCAGCAGCTCAACCGGGACAGAGAACACTGAAGCTTTCTTT. This chain joins TRBV7-3 and TRBJ1-1; 7 bases map to TRBD1. Germline lookup yields CDR1 SGHTA and CDR2 FQGTGA. The J segment lost 1 base and the V segment lost 4 bases, leaving 6 bases of the junction unmatched. The CDR3 extends over 15 amino acids.

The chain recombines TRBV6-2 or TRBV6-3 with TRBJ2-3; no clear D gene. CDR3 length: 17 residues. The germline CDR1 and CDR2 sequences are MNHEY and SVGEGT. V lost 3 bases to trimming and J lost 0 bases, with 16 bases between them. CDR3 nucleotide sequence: TGTGCCAGCAGTTATCGTCTCCAGCAAGAAAGCACAGATACGCAGTATTTT. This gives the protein CASSYRLQQESTDTQYF.

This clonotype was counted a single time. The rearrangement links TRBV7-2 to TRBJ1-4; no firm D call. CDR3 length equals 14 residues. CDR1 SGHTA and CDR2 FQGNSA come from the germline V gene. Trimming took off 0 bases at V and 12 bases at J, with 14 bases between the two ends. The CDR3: CASSLALGGRELFF. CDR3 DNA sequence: TGTGCCAGCAGCTTAGCGCTTGGAGGGAGAGAACTGTTTTTT.

CDR3 protein: CASSPRGADEQFF. As DNA, the CDR3 is TGTGCCAGCAGTCCCCGTGGGGCGGATGAGCAGTTCTTC. The rearrangement joins TRBV28 to TRBJ2-1; perhaps TRBD1 as D (5 bases). V was shortened by 5 bases and J by 8 bases, with 13 bases between the two germline ends. The CDR3 is made up of 13 amino acids. From germline, CDR1 is MDHEN and CDR2 SYDVKM.

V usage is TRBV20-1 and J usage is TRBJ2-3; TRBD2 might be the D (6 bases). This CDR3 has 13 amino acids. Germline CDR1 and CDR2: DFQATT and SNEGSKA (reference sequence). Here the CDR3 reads CSGTPNPPDTQYF. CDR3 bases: TGCAGCGGGACTCCAAACCCCCCAGATACGCAGTATTTT.

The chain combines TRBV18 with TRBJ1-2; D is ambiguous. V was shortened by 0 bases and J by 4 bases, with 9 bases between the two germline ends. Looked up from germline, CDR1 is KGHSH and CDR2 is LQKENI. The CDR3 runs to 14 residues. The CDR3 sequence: CASSPPAEFYGYTF. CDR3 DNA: TGTGCCAGCTCACCACCGGCCGAGTTCTATGGCTACACCTTC.

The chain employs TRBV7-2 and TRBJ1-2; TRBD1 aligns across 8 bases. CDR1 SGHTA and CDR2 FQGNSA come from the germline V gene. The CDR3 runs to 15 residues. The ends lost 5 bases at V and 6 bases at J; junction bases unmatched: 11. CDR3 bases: TGTGCCAGCAGCCGGACAGGGTATCCTTCGGATGGCTACACCTTC. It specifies CASSRTGYPSDGYTF. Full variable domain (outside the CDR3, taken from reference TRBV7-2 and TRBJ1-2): GAGVSQSPSNKVTEKGKDVELRCDPISGHTALYWYRQSLGQGLEFLIYFQGNSAPDKSGLPSDRFSAERTGGSVSTLTIQRTQQEDSAVYLCASSRTGYPSDGYTFGSGTRLTVV.

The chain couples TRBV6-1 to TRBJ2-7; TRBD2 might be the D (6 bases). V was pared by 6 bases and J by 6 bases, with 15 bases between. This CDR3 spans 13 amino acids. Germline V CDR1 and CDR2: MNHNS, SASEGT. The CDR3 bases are TGTGCCAGCAGCCCGACTAGTCTTGGCGAGCAGTACTTC. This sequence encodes CASSPTSLGEQYF.

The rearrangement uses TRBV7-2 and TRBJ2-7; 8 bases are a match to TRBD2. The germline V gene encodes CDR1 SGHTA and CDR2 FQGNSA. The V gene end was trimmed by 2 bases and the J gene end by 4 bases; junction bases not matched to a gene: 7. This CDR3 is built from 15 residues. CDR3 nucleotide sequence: TGTGCCAGCAGCTTACTGGCGGGGGGCGTGTACGAGCAGTACTTC. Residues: CASSLLAGGVYEQYF.

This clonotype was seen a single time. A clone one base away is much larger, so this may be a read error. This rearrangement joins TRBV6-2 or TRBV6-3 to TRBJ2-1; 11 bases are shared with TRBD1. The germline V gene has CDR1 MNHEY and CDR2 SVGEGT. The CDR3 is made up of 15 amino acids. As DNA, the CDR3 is TGTGCCAACAGTCCCGGGACAGGGGGATACAATGAGCAGTTCTTC. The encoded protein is CANSPGTGGYNEQFF.

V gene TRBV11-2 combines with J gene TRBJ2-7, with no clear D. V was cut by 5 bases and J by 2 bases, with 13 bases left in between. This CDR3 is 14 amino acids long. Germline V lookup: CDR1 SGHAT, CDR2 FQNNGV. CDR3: CASSDSVGPYEQYF. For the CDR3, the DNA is TGTGCCAGCAGCGATTCGGTGGGCCCCTACGAGCAGTACTTC.

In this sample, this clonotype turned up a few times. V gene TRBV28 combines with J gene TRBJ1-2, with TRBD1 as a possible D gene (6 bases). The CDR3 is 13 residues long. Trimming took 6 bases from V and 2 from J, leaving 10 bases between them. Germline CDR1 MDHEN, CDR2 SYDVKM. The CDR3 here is CASRKGENYGYTF. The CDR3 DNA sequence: TGTGCCAGCAGAAAGGGGGAGAACTATGGCTACACCTTC.